Each of the 15 T cell receptor beta chains below was sequenced from the same sample in a study of response to subunit inactivated influenza vaccine. One entry per CDR3 protein, called by TCRdb with MiXCR from the RT-PCR reads. The sample carries roughly 630,000 distinct CDR3 sequences, 14% recorded once. Sequenced material: PBMCs from blood, taken less than 15 days before vaccination. These receptors all come from a man aged 45 to 65 who received an inactivated influenza vaccine.

This clonotype was observed a handful of times. The chain has TRBV10-3 and TRBJ1-4, with TRBD1 identical over 7 bases. The CDR3 loop spans 14 amino acids. Germline V gene lookup returns CDR1 ENHRY and CDR2 SYGVKD. J lost 8 bases, V lost 6 bases, and 9 bases had no gene match. The CDR3 is CAISRGTDGEKLFF. The CDR3 region has the DNA TGTGCCATCAGCAGGGGGACAGACGGCGAAAAACTGTTTTTT.

This clonotype was counted between two and nine times. The chain employs TRBV7-2 and TRBJ2-1; D remains ambiguous. Germline V lookup: CDR1 SGHTA, CDR2 FQGNSA. V lost 4 bases, J lost 1 base, and 5 bases lay in between. There are 13 residues in the CDR3. The CDR3, as DNA: TGTGCCAGCAGCTCCCGGTCCTACAATGAGCAGTTCTTC. Translation: CASSSRSYNEQFF.

The chain couples TRBV20-1 to TRBJ2-1, with 8 nucleotides matching TRBD1. V lost 4 bases to trimming and J lost 7 bases; unmatched junction nucleotides: 3. CDR1 is DFQATT and CDR2 is SNEGSKA in the germline V gene (reference sequence). There are 12 residues in the CDR3. The DNA of the CDR3 is TGCAGTGCTAATCAGGGGGCTAATGAGCAGTTCTTC. It is translated as CSANQGANEQFF.

The J gene is TRBJ2-7, the V gene TRBV6-5, with 9 bases matching TRBD1. The CDR3 sequence is 13 residues long. V lost 2 bases and J lost 6; bases outside the gene matches: 2. Germline V gene data show CDR1 as MNHEY and CDR2 as SVGAGI. CDR3 nucleotide sequence: TGTGCCAGCAGTTACGGACAGGGGCTCGAGCAGTACTTC. Translated: CASSYGQGLEQYF.

This clonotype was counted between two and nine times. The V call is TRBV7-9, the J call TRBJ2-7, with 9 bases lining up with TRBD1. Germline CDR1 is SEHNR and CDR2 is FQNEAQ (reference sequence). V shed 5 bases, J shed 3 bases, and the junction held 14 bases outside the gene matches. CDR3 length: 17 amino acids. CDR3 DNA sequence: TGTGCCAGCAGCCCATCCGGGACAGGGAAGTTACACTACGAGCAGTACTTC. Protein: CASSPSGTGKLHYEQYF. Combining the CDR3 with reference TRBV7-9 and TRBJ2-7 gives the whole variable domain DTGVSQNPRHKITKRGQNVTFRCDPISEHNRLYWYRQTLGQGPEFLTYFQNEAQLEKSRLLSDRFSAERPKGSFSTLEIQRTEQGDSAMYLCASSPSGTGKLHYEQYFGPGTRLTVT.

The chain employs TRBV14 and TRBJ2-6; D ambiguous. This CDR3 spans 15 amino acids. V lost 4 bases and J lost 0, with 7 bases in between. CDR1 and CDR2 from the germline V gene are SGHDN and FVKESK. The chain's CDR3 is CASSLLFSGANVLTF. Written as DNA, the CDR3 is TGTGCCAGCAGCCTTTTATTCTCTGGGGCCAACGTCCTGACTTTC. Using reference TRBV14 and TRBJ2-6 for the parts outside the CDR3, the full variable domain is EAGVTQFPSHSVIEKGQTVTLRCDPISGHDNLYWYRRVMGKEIKFLLHFVKESKQDESGMPNNRFLAERTGGTYSTLKVQPAELEDSGVYFCASSLLFSGANVLTFGAGSRLTVL.

This clonotype was observed a handful of times. The rearrangement uses TRBV21-1 and TRBJ1-5; the table assigns TRBD1, which was not confirmed against the DNA. TRBV21-1 is termed a pseudogene. The CDR3 consists of 15 residues. The CDR3, as DNA: TGTGCCCGCTACCCGGGGGACAGGGGCAATCAGCCCCAGCATTTT. Its protein product is CARYPGDRGNQPQHF.

This clonotype occurred many times. CDR3 residues: CASSQLTGGNEQFF. The CDR3 DNA reads as TGTGCCAGCTCACAGTTGACAGGGGGGAATGAGCAGTTCTTC. The J gene is TRBJ2-1, the V gene TRBV18, with TRBD1 identical over 9 bases. Germline CDR1 KGHSH, CDR2 LQKENI. This CDR3 has 14 amino acids. V dropped 4 bases and J dropped 7; count of bases not matched to a gene: 5.

The chain is built from TRBV7-9 and TRBJ2-1, with 8 bases matching TRBD2. Trimming at V came to 1 base and at J to 9 bases, leaving 11 bases not matched to a gene. Germline V gene lookup returns CDR1 SEHNR and CDR2 FQNEAQ (reference sequence). The length of the CDR3 is 16 residues. The CDR3 here is CASSLVGGRFNPEQFF. In DNA, the CDR3 is TGTGCCAGCAGCTTAGTCGGCGGGAGGTTTAACCCTGAGCAGTTCTTC.

The chain combines TRBV27 with TRBJ1-1; no clear D. Germline V gene lookup returns CDR1 MNHEY and CDR2 SMNVEV (reference sequence). The CDR3 totals 14 residues. The V end lost 3 bases, the J end lost 3 bases, and 11 bases lay between the germline ends. The DNA of the CDR3 is TGTGCCAGCAGTTTTAGCCGATCGGACACTGAAGCTTTCTTT. It yields the protein CASSFSRSDTEAFF.

V usage is TRBV20-1 and J usage is TRBJ1-4, with D unresolved. Trimming cost V 0 bases and J 6 bases, with 11 bases left between them. The CDR3 has 14 amino acids. Germline V CDR1 and CDR2: DFQATT, SNEGSKA (reference sequence). This CDR3 is CSARDGRKDEKLFF. Written as DNA, the CDR3 is TGCAGTGCTAGAGACGGCAGGAAAGATGAAAAACTGTTTTTT.

This clonotype was recorded a few times. This chain links TRBV4-3 with TRBJ1-1; 7 bases agree with TRBD1. Trimming cost V 1 base and J 1 base; bases outside gene matches: 3. Germline assignment: CDR1 LGHNA and CDR2 YSLEER. This CDR3 comprises 15 residues. The DNA for the CDR3 is TGCGCCAGCAGCCAAGCCTCAGGGGGGAACACTGAAGCTTTCTTT. It yields the protein CASSQASGGNTEAFF.

The J gene is TRBJ2-1, the V gene TRBV4-3; 16 bases are a match to TRBD2. After removal of 5 bases from V and 9 bases from J, the junction contained 7 bases not matched to a gene. This CDR3 has 16 amino acids. CDR1 and CDR2 from the germline V gene are LGHNA and YSLEER. CDR3: CASSSGLAGGQAEQFF. The CDR3 DNA reads as TGCGCCAGCAGCTCGGGACTAGCGGGGGGGCAGGCTGAGCAGTTCTTC.

V gene TRBV21-1 combines with J gene TRBJ1-2; the table gives TRBD1 as D, unverified against the DNA. TRBV21-1 is a listed pseudogene. The CDR3 totals 17 residues. The CDR3 loop is CASSKGPRGRIDYGYTF. As DNA, the CDR3 is TGTGCCAGCAGCAAAGGACCTCGGGGGCGCATAGACTATGGCTACACCTTC.

The chain joins TRBV20-1 to TRBJ1-5; unclear D gene. Trimming cost V 6 bases and J 1 base, with 10 bases left between them. The CDR3 extends over 13 amino acids. Germline CDR1 DFQATT, CDR2 SNEGSKA (reference sequence). The CDR3 DNA follows: TGCAGTGCCTTGGCGGACAGCAATCAGCCCCAGCATTTT. Translation: CSALADSNQPQHF.